Below, 27 T cell receptor beta chains from the same sample are listed, as sequenced in a study of blood T cells in healthy people across ages. Combining a sample-barcoded 5' primer with a J-beta primer mix, a second PCR ran for roughly 6 to 12 cycles. TCRdb re-analysed the 5' RACE reads in MiXCR, keeping a single row per CDR3 protein. The sample records some 900,000 distinct CDR3 sequences, about 30% being singletons. The specimen was blood. All receptors come from an elderly woman in good health.

V and J are TRBV6-2 or TRBV6-3 and TRBJ1-1; TRBD1 agrees at 8 bases. Per the germline V gene, CDR1 is MNHEY and CDR2 is SVGEGT. Germline trimming cut 5 bases from V and 11 bases from J; bases unmatched to any gene: 25. The CDR3 sequence is 18 residues long. The CDR3 sequence is CASSRGQGQLTGSSKAFF. DNA of the CDR3: TGTGCCAGCAGTCGCGGACAGGGCCAACTAACAGGTTCATCGAAGGCTTTCTTT.

Written as DNA, the CDR3 is TGCAGTGCTAGGGACCCCGACAGAAGCTCCTACGAGCAGTACTTC. Protein sequence: CSARDPDRSSYEQYF. The J gene is TRBJ2-7, the V gene TRBV20-1, with D maybe TRBD1 (5 bases). Germline V gene lookup returns CDR1 DFQATT and CDR2 SNEGSKA (reference sequence). This CDR3 is 15 amino acids long. The germline V and J ends were trimmed by 3 bases and 0 bases, with 15 bases remaining between them.

This clonotype was observed at least ten times. J is TRBJ2-7 and V is TRBV20-1; D is undetermined. The germline V gene encodes CDR1 DFQATT and CDR2 SNEGSKA (reference sequence). This CDR3 spans 12 amino acids. V was shortened by 1 base and J by 4 bases, with 8 bases between the two germline ends. CDR3 protein: CSARGQYYEQYF. CDR3 bases: TGCAGTGCTAGAGGGCAGTATTACGAGCAGTACTTC.

This clonotype came up many times. The chain uses TRBV6-2 or TRBV6-3 and TRBJ2-4, with 12 positions matching TRBD2. Germline V CDR1 and CDR2: MNHEY, SVGEGT. The CDR3 contains 16 residues. The V and J ends lost 7 bases and 3 bases, in that order; junction bases with no gene match: 7. The CDR3 nucleotides are TGTGCCAGCATGACTAGCGGGGGACGGGGCAAAAACATTCAGTACTTC. This sequence encodes CASMTSGGRGKNIQYF.

This clonotype was seen a handful of times. The V and J genes are TRBV12-3 or TRBV12-4 and TRBJ2-3, with D unresolved. Trimming removed 3 bases from V and 11 bases from J, with 21 bases in between. This CDR3 region has 15 residues. CDR3 loop: CASSFGSVSTDVQYF. In DNA, the CDR3 is TGTGCCAGCAGTTTCGGCAGCGTGAGCACAGATGTGCAGTATTTT.

This clonotype was observed a handful of times. This may come from a read error, since a much larger clone is one base off. V and J are TRBV9 and TRBJ2-1, with D perhaps matching TRBD2 (5 bases). Germline assignment: CDR1 SGDLS and CDR2 YYNGEE. This CDR3 is 16 amino acids long. The V gene lost 4 bases and the J gene lost 7 bases, with 21 bases spanning the gap. CDR3 nucleotides: TGTGCCAGCAGCAGCCACGGGATTCGGAGAGGAAATGAGCAGTTCTTC. This gives the protein CASSSHGIRRGNEQFF.

This clonotype appeared a few times. The chain's CDR3 is CASSRRDRDSYEQYF. The CDR3 nucleotides read TGTGCCAGCAGCCGCCGGGACAGAGACTCCTACGAGCAGTACTTC. V usage is TRBV3-1 and J usage is TRBJ2-7, with 7 bases aligning to TRBD1. Germline V gene sequence: CDR1 LGHDT, CDR2 YNNKEL (reference sequence). Unmatched junction bases numbered 6, after V lost 4 bases and J lost 0 bases. This CDR3 comprises 15 residues.

This clonotype was seen more than once but under ten times. The chain employs TRBV6-6 and TRBJ1-1; maybe TRBD1 (6 bases). The germline CDR1 and CDR2 sequences are MNHNY and SVGAGI (reference sequence). The ends were cut back, 5 bases at V and 7 bases at J, with 11 bases in the middle. CDR3 length: 12 residues. The CDR3 nucleotides read TGTGCCAGCAGTGATCGGACAGTTGAAGCTTTCTTT. Translation: CASSDRTVEAFF.

Only a few counts were recorded for this clonotype. Given a much more abundant clone one base away, this may be a read error. The chain couples TRBV10-2 to TRBJ2-3; no definite D call. V lost 6 bases and J 1 base, leaving 11 bases between the germline ends. CDR1 and CDR2 (germline): WSHSY, SAAADI. The CDR3 is 14 amino acids. DNA of the CDR3: TGCGCCAGCAGGGGTCAGAAACGCACAGATACGCAGTATTTT. It codes for CASRGQKRTDTQYF.

This clonotype was counted many times. V and J are TRBV3-1 and TRBJ2-5; maybe TRBD2 (6 bases). V was clipped by 5 bases and J by 2 bases, with 15 bases between them. CDR1 is LGHDT and CDR2 is YNNKEL in the germline V gene (reference sequence). CDR3 length equals 15 residues. The CDR3 region has the DNA TGTGCCAGCAGCTCCTCCTCGGGGACTCAAGAGACCCAGTACTTC. This gives the protein CASSSSSGTQETQYF.

This clonotype was seen ten or more times. The gene calls are TRBV28 and TRBJ1-2; D might be TRBD1 (6 bases). The CDR3 has 15 amino acids. The V end was cut by 5 bases, the J end by 4 bases, with 17 bases between. Germline V gene lookup returns CDR1 MDHEN and CDR2 SYDVKM. CDR3 in amino acids: CASSIQAGGGYGYTF. The CDR3 nucleotides read TGTGCCAGCAGTATCCAGGCCGGAGGGGGCTATGGCTACACCTTC.

This clonotype was observed at least ten times. J is TRBJ1-1 and V is TRBV7-2, with unresolved D. The ends were cut back, 6 bases at V and 1 base at J, with 9 bases in the middle. Germline lookup yields CDR1 SGHTA and CDR2 FQGNSA. CDR3 length: 13 residues. CDR3 in amino acids: CASSFSGNTEAFF. CDR3 sequence (DNA): TGTGCCAGCAGTTTTTCAGGGAACACTGAAGCTTTCTTT.

V usage is TRBV7-2 and J usage is TRBJ1-1; 7 bases line up with TRBD1. The CDR3 contains 13 residues. Per germline, CDR1 SGHTA and CDR2 FQGNSA. Unmatched junction bases numbered 9, after V lost 3 bases and J lost 11 bases. Here the CDR3 DNA reads TGTGCCAGCAGCTTCGACAGGGTACAGGCCGCTTTCTTT. This encodes CASSFDRVQAAFF. The full variable domain, in which reference TRBV7-2 and TRBJ1-1 provide the parts outside the CDR3, is GAGVSQSPSNKVTEKGKDVELRCDPISGHTALYWYRQSLGQGLEFLIYFQGNSAPDKSGLPSDRFSAERTGGSVSTLTIQRTQQEDSAVYLCASSFDRVQAAFFGQGTRLTVV.

With respect to this clonotype: One base away lies a much larger clone, so this may be a sequencing read error. The chain links TRBV7-9 to TRBJ1-2, with D tentatively TRBD1 (5 bases). The CDR3 covers 15 residues. CDR1 and CDR2 (germline): SEHNR, FQNEAQ (reference sequence). The CDR3 is CASSSGQGTNYGHTF. The CDR3, as DNA: TGTGCCAGCAGCTCGGGCCAGGGCACTAACTATGGCCACACCTTC.

The chain joins TRBV2 to TRBJ2-7, with D uncertain. The CDR3 covers 11 residues. Trimming removed 1 base from V and 5 bases from J, with 3 bases in between. Germline assignment: CDR1 SNHLY and CDR2 FYNNEI. The CDR3 DNA sequence: TGTGCCAGCAGTGAAGTTAACGAGCAGTACTTC. Translated, it gives CASSEVNEQYF.

This clonotype came up many times. The CDR3 coding sequence is TGCAGTGCTAGAGATCTCCGGGACAGGGGAAACTATGGCTACACCTTC. This encodes CSARDLRDRGNYGYTF. V and J are TRBV20-1 and TRBJ1-2; 10 nucleotides match TRBD1. V was pared by 0 bases and J by 2 bases, with 6 bases of the junction left unmatched. Germline CDR1 DFQATT, CDR2 SNEGSKA (reference sequence). This CDR3 contains 16 residues.

The genes are TRBV11-3 and TRBJ2-3, with D perhaps TRBD2 (6 bases). This CDR3 is built from 13 residues. CDR1 is SGHNT and CDR2 is YENEEA in the germline V gene. Trimming shortened V by 7 bases and J by 6 bases, and 14 bases separated the two germline ends. CDR3 amino acids: CASNKTRLDTQYF. In DNA, the CDR3 is TGTGCCAGCAACAAGACTAGATTGGATACGCAGTATTTT.

This clonotype showed up just a few times. The J gene is TRBJ2-7, the V gene TRBV21-1; the table's D call TRBD2 went unverified against the DNA. TRBV21-1 corresponds to a pseudogene. The CDR3 sequence is 15 residues long. The CDR3 DNA is TGTGCCAGCAGCAAAGAGGGGACCGCTAATTCCGAGCAGTACTTC. Translating it yields CASSKEGTANSEQYF.

This clonotype was recorded at least ten times. This chain uses TRBV7-9 with TRBJ2-5; possible D gene TRBD1, 6 bases. The CDR3 covers 18 residues. Germline V CDR1 and CDR2: SEHNR, FQNEAQ (reference sequence). V lost 8 bases and J lost 4, with 29 bases in between. The CDR3 loop reads CASPSPLSSRARGETQYF. DNA of the CDR3: TGTGCCAGCCCCTCACCTTTGTCATCCAGGGCCAGGGGAGAGACCCAGTACTTC.

The chain couples TRBV6-5 to TRBJ2-3, with D tentatively TRBD2 (7 bases). Germline CDR1 is MNHEY and CDR2 is SVGAGI. V lost 2 bases and J 4 bases, leaving 13 bases between the germline ends. The CDR3 has 15 residues. In DNA, the CDR3 is TGTGCCAGCAGTTACGGGGGGGCGCATGCAGATACGCAGTATTTT. Translating gives CASSYGGAHADTQYF.

Notes on this clonotype: A read error may explain this, as a much larger clone is one base away. The V gene is TRBV28, the J gene TRBJ1-1, with unresolved D. This CDR3 region has 13 residues. Germline lookup yields CDR1 MDHEN and CDR2 SYDVKM. Trimming removed 3 bases at V and 1 base at J, with 6 bases between. CDR3 loop: CASSLWPNTEAFF. The CDR3 bases are TGTGCCAGCAGTTTGTGGCCGAACACTGAAGCTTTCTTT.

CDR3 residues: CATSPGIRHTDTQYF. In DNA, the CDR3 is TGTGCCACCAGTCCGGGAATACGACACACAGATACGCAGTATTTT. This chain links TRBV24-1 with TRBJ2-3, with a tentative D call TRBD2 (5 bases). CDR1 is KGHDR, CDR2 SFDVKD, per germline. Trimming removed 6 bases at V and 2 bases at J, with 14 bases between. CDR3 size: 15 residues.

Concerning this clonotype: A much larger clone differs from this one at a single base, so this may be a read error. J is TRBJ2-1 and V is TRBV29-1; D is possibly TRBD1 or TRBD2 (6 bases each). The CDR3 has 12 residues. Germline V gene lookup returns CDR1 SQVTM and CDR2 ANQGSEA. V shed 7 bases and J shed 4 bases, with 11 bases lying between them. Written as DNA, the CDR3 is TGCAGCGGGGGGGCGGCTTACAATGAGCAGTTCTTC. Translated: CSGGAAYNEQFF.

This clonotype was found many times. The V gene is TRBV6-6, the J gene TRBJ2-3; D call uncertain. CDR3 length: 14 amino acids. Germline CDR1 is MNHNY and CDR2 is SVGAGI (reference sequence). Trimming left V 1 base short and J 1 base short, with 6 bases between. The chain's CDR3 is CASSYYPRTDTQYF. CDR3 DNA: TGTGCCAGCAGTTACTACCCTCGCACAGATACGCAGTATTTT.

The rearrangement links TRBV6-6 to TRBJ2-2; D unresolved. V lost 2 bases and J lost 4, with 14 bases in between. CDR1 MNHNY and CDR2 SVGAGI come from the germline V gene (reference sequence). The CDR3 has 16 amino acids. Here the CDR3 DNA reads TGTGCCAGCAGTTACCTCTTGTCAGCAACCACCGGGGAGCTGTTTTTT. Its protein is CASSYLLSATTGELFF.

This clonotype was counted many times. The J gene is TRBJ2-3, the V gene TRBV7-2; D unclear. Trimming shortened V by 7 bases and J by 6 bases, and 17 bases separated the two germline ends. The CDR3 extends over 14 amino acids. The germline V gene has CDR1 SGHTA and CDR2 FQGNSA. CDR3 nucleotides: TGTGCCAGCACCGTCGGGTCCCAAGGGGATACGCAGTATTTT. Translation gives CASTVGSQGDTQYF.

The chain is built from TRBV20-1 and TRBJ2-3; a weak D match, TRBD2 (5 bases). Germline CDR1 DFQATT, CDR2 SNEGSKA (reference sequence). The V gene lost 2 bases and the J gene lost 2 bases, with 14 bases spanning the gap. The CDR3 has 15 residues. DNA of the CDR3: TGCAGTGCTAGACGTGCCGGCGGGTTCACAGATACGCAGTATTTT. Protein sequence: CSARRAGGFTDTQYF.